This T cell receptor (beta chain) was sequenced in a study of OX40 agonist ivuxolimab in advanced cancers. Germline-derived CDR1 and CDR2 are ENHRY and SYGVKD. V lost 5 bases, J lost 9 bases, and 12 bases stayed unmatched. This CDR3 is 17 amino acids long. The repertoire was sequenced with immunoSEQ multiplex PCR; TCRdb's copy has only in-frame clones and lacks some. This table has about 73,000 clones, around 88% appearing once. The clonotype comes from an adult with an advanced solid tumor such as melanoma, head and neck, liver or kidney cancer. J is TRBJ2-1 and V is TRBV10-3, with 14 nucleotides matching TRBD2. The sequenced sample was CD4+ or CD8+ T cells sorted from blood, obtained in a trial of the OX40 agonist ivuxolimab. CDR3 amino acids: CAISSSMTSGGAGEQFF. DNA for the CDR3: TGTGCCATCAGTTCCTCGATGACTAGCGGGGGGGCTGGTGAGCAGTTCTTC.